The 12 T cell receptor beta chains presented below share a single source sample, sequenced in a study of T cell changes during pregnancy in multiple sclerosis. Generated by immunoSEQ multiplex PCR, the TCRdb table keeps only in-frame clones and is missing some. This sample has under 95,000 clones, with just under 95% found just once. This material consisted of peripheral blood, taken in the second trimester of pregnancy. These receptor sequences come from a female donor with multiple sclerosis, enrolled in a pregnancy study.

The chain carries TRBV2 and TRBJ2-5; 10 bases are shared with TRBD2. This CDR3 region has 19 residues. V gave up 2 bases and J gave up 1 base; unmatched junction bases: 13. Germline CDR1 SNHLY, CDR2 FYNNEI. CDR3 in amino acids: CASSEKMVPQRGGQETQYF. CDR3 coding DNA: TGTGCCAGCAGTGAAAAGATGGTCCCCCAGCGGGGGGGCCAAGAGACCCAGTACTTC. Variable domain in full (rest from reference TRBV2 and TRBJ2-5): EPEVTQTPSHQVTQMGQEVILRCVPISNHLYFYWYRQILGQKVEFLVSFYNNEISEKSEIFDDQFSVERPDGSNFTLKIRSTKLEDSAMYFCASSEKMVPQRGGQETQYFGPGTRLLVL.

V usage is TRBV13 and J usage is TRBJ1-1; 7 nucleotides agree with TRBD1. The CDR3 sequence is 14 residues long. The J segment lost 11 bases and the V segment lost 2 bases, leaving 11 bases of the junction unmatched. From germline, CDR1 is PRHDT and CDR2 FYEKMQ (reference sequence). The DNA of the CDR3 is TGTGCCAGCAGCTTAAGTCGGACAGGCCACTACGCTTTCTTT. It translates to CASSLSRTGHYAFF.

The chain joins TRBV27 to TRBJ2-7; a possible D gene is TRBD2 (5 bases). Trimming removed 6 bases at V and 2 bases at J, with 14 bases between. Germline V lookup: CDR1 MNHEY, CDR2 SMNVEV (reference sequence). The CDR3 loop spans 14 amino acids. This chain's CDR3 is CASSQIPGTYEQYF. CDR3 nucleotide sequence: TGTGCCAGCAGCCAAATTCCGGGGACCTACGAGCAGTACTTC.

The chain joins TRBV4-1 to TRBJ1-3, with TRBD1 identical over 7 bases. The junction had 14 bases not matched to a gene; V was cut back by 0 bases and J by 3 bases. The germline gives CDR1 MGHRA, CDR2 YSYEKL. This CDR3 contains 19 residues. The CDR3 sequence is CASSQDRSGKGAVGNTIYF. The CDR3 DNA follows: TGCGCCAGCAGCCAAGATCGATCGGGGAAGGGGGCAGTTGGAAACACCATATATTTT.

The V call is TRBV5-4, the J call TRBJ1-2, with 12 bases aligning to TRBD1. The V and J ends lost 3 bases and 3 bases, in that order; junction bases with no gene match: 9. This CDR3 has 17 amino acids. Germline CDR1 reads SGHNT; CDR2 reads YYREEE (reference sequence). The CDR3 bases are TGTGCCAGCAGCTCCGGGACAGGGGGCAACCCCGACTATGGCTACACCTTC. This sequence encodes CASSSGTGGNPDYGYTF.

The rearrangement joins TRBV9 to TRBJ2-3, with 10 nucleotides matching TRBD1. This CDR3 has 16 residues. Germline V gene data show CDR1 as SGDLS and CDR2 as YYNGEE. V lost 4 bases to trimming and J lost 2 bases; unmatched junction nucleotides: 7. The CDR3 sequence: CASSLRDRGVTDTQYF. The CDR3 bases are TGTGCCAGCAGCCTCCGGGACAGGGGAGTCACAGATACGCAGTATTTT. The variable domain in full, completed from reference TRBV9 and TRBJ2-3, reads DSGVTQTPKHLITATGQRVTLRCSPRSGDLSVYWYQQSLDQGLQFLIQYYNGEERAKGNILERFSAQQFPDLHSELNLSSLELGDSALYFCASSLRDRGVTDTQYFGPGTRLTVL.

V usage is TRBV7-9 and J usage is TRBJ2-2; D ambiguous. The length of the CDR3 is 14 residues. Between the trimmed V and J ends, which lost 5 bases and 3 bases, there was a span of 10 bases. The germline V gene encodes CDR1 SEHNR and CDR2 FQNEAQ (reference sequence). CDR3 sequence reads: CASSRAQYTGELFF. CDR3 nucleotide sequence: TGTGCCAGCAGCCGTGCACAGTACACCGGGGAGCTGTTTTTT. Full variable domain (remainder filled in from reference TRBV7-9 and TRBJ2-2): DTGVSQNPRHKITKRGQNVTFRCDPISEHNRLYWYRQTLGQGPEFLTYFQNEAQLEKSRLLSDRFSAERPKGSFSTLEIQRTEQGDSAMYLCASSRAQYTGELFFGEGSRLTVL.

The chain is built from TRBV10-3 and TRBJ1-2, with D perhaps TRBD1 (5 bases). Trimming shortened V by 2 bases and J by 8 bases, and 15 bases separated the two germline ends. This CDR3 has 14 residues. CDR1 and CDR2 from the germline V gene are ENHRY and SYGVKD. The CDR3 here is CAISEERGFVGYTF. The DNA for the CDR3 is TGTGCCATCAGTGAGGAAAGGGGATTCGTAGGCTACACCTTC.

V and J are TRBV5-1 and TRBJ1-2, with no clear D. V dropped 0 bases and J dropped 4 bases, with 7 bases sitting between them. The CDR3 length is 13 residues. Looked up from germline, CDR1 is SGHRS and CDR2 is YFSETQ. CDR3: CASSLAQPYGYTF. The CDR3 DNA is TGCGCCAGCAGCTTGGCACAGCCCTATGGCTACACCTTC. The variable domain in full, completed from reference TRBV5-1 and TRBJ1-2, reads KAGVTQTPRYLIKTRGQQVTLSCSPISGHRSVSWYQQTPGQGLQFLFEYFSETQRNKGNFPGRFSGRQFSNSRSEMNVSTLELGDSALYLCASSLAQPYGYTFGSGTRLTVV.

The chain has TRBV5-1 and TRBJ1-1; 9 bases map to TRBD1. V was pared by 5 bases and J by 4 bases, with 9 bases of the junction left unmatched. Germline V gene lookup returns CDR1 SGHRS and CDR2 YFSETQ. The CDR3 consists of 15 residues. The CDR3 protein is CASSRTGVGTTEAFF. DNA for the CDR3: TGCGCCAGCAGTAGGACAGGGGTAGGGACCACTGAAGCTTTCTTT.

This chain uses TRBV15 with TRBJ1-3; TRBD1 matches at 8 bases. The germline V gene encodes CDR1 LNHNV and CDR2 YYDKDF (reference sequence). V was clipped by 3 bases and J by 4 bases; unmatched bases: 8. This CDR3 is 16 amino acids long. The CDR3 here is CATSRETGVGGNTIYF. CDR3 DNA: TGTGCCACCAGCAGGGAGACAGGGGTAGGAGGAAACACCATATATTTT.

The V call is TRBV10-3, the J call TRBJ2-7; TRBD1 aligns across 7 bases. In germline, CDR1 is ENHRY, CDR2 SYGVKD. The CDR3 is 15 residues long. V was pared by 1 base and J by 2 bases, with 5 bases of the junction left unmatched. The CDR3: CAISELRGGTYEQYF. In DNA, the CDR3 is TGTGCCATCAGTGAGTTACGAGGGGGCACCTACGAGCAGTACTTC.